This T cell receptor beta chain was sequenced in a study of response to subunit inactivated influenza vaccine. General observations from the study: The authors suggested that few new T cells are recruited per seasonal influenza vaccination.

This clonotype showed up many times. Its antigen is not identified. TCRdb processed the RT-PCR reads anew with MiXCR; each CDR3 protein has one entry. The sample lists 150,000 to 200,000 distinct CDR3 sequences, approximately 10% occurring once. Sequencing was performed on non-naive T cells sorted from PBMCs, taken 40 to 50 days after vaccination. This clonotype was sampled from a man over 45 who received an inactivated influenza vaccine.

The CDR3 sequence: CASSLGTSTYEQYF. The CDR3 DNA is TGTGCCAGCAGTTTAGGGACTAGCACCTACGAGCAGTACTTC. V and J are TRBV12-3 or TRBV12-4 and TRBJ2-7; 8 bases fit TRBD2. The CDR3 totals 14 residues. J gave up 2 bases and V 1 base, and 1 base lay outside the gene matches.